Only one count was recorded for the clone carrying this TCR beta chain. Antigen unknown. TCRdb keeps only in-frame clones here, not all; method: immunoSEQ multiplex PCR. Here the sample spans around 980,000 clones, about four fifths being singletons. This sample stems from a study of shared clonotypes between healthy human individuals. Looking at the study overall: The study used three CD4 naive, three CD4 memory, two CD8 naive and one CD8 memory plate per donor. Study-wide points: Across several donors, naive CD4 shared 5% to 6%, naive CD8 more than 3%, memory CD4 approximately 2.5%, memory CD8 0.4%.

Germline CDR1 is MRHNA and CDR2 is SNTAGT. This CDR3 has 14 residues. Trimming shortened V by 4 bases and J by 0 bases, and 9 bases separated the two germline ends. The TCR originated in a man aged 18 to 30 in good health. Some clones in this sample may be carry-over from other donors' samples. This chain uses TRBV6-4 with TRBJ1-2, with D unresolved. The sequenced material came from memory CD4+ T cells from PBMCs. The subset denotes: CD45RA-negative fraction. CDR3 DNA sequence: TGTGCCAGCAGTGTGGACGCTACTAACTATGGCTACACCTTC. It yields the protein CASSVDATNYGYTF.